This T cell receptor beta chain was observed in a study of blood T cell repertoires in COVID-19. Measured with immunoSEQ multiplex PCR; TCRdb has only the in-frame clones, and not every one. The sample lists fewer than 500,000 clones, more than 80% occurring once. This CDR3 contains 14 residues. Germline CDR1 reads MNHEY; CDR2 reads SVGAGI. Trimming took off 4 bases at V and 10 bases at J, with 17 bases between the two ends. The source is a young man who had recovered from COVID-19. The chain is built from TRBV6-5 and TRBJ2-1; D may be TRBD2 (6 bases). The sequenced sample consisted of PBMCs or T cells enriched from blood (not recorded which). CDR3 sequence: CASSSLVASVEQFF. CDR3 coding DNA: TGTGCCAGCAGTTCACTCGTGGCTAGCGTCGAGCAGTTCTTC.